This section outlines one T cell receptor (beta chain) sequence together with its context. What this receptor recognizes is not known. Qualities for individual bases were not recorded, and no much larger clone is one base off. These data are taken from a study of shared clonotypes between healthy human individuals (dated by TCRdb to 2018 to 2021). As for the study more broadly: A couple of women and a few men aged 18 to 49 years were included in the cohort. The study deeply sequenced blood TCR repertoires of about 5 healthy adults to estimate repertoire size and the extent of clonotype sharing between individuals. To increase sequencing depth and limit assay-specific biases, TCR repertoire library preparation and sequencing were carried out by different laboratories using diverse techniques. Each donor's leukapheresis produced roughly between about 0.9 and 9.5 billion PBMCs.

Taken from cysteine to phenylalanine, the CDR3 has 13 residues. The read is trimmed to its CDR3 DNA, 39 bases read in frame from base 1. CDR1 and CDR2 are read off the germline V gene as KGHSH and LQKENI. Deletion took 3 bases off V and 5 bases off J, with a span of 10 bases between the germline ends. What the work shows at the level of the full study, not this receptor alone: Based on pairwise subsampling, the degree of clonotype sharing among donors was expected to be affected by sequencing depth. Sampling was restricted to blood, and TCR repertoires in tissues likely differ from the TCR repertoires found in blood. Because the study included a small number of donors, the genetic and exposure-history diversity represented was limited.

Healthy HIV-negative adults with no recently reported acute infections or vaccinations were included as donors. Every donor was a Caucasian adult living in Nashville, Tennessee, USA. In the unsorted samples, 85 million to 100 million PBMCs were counted, and genomic DNA was extracted using the QIAamp DNA Blood Mini kit. Blood was collected by leukapheresis, and PBMCs were isolated by Ficoll-Histopaque density gradient centrifugation and then cryopreserved in liquid nitrogen vapor phase. TCR CDR3 regions were amplified from genomic DNA by multiplex PCR using the deep immunoSEQ assay. Genomic DNA extracted from each cell subset was distributed evenly over all wells of several immunoSEQ 96-well plates, and each plate served as one replicate. For unsorted PBMC, each replicate PCR was loaded with around 300 ng genomic DNA, equivalent to about 30,000 T cell genomes. Genomic DNA from unsorted PBMC was sequenced over ten immunoSEQ deep assay plates. Purified libraries were quantified with a Qubit 3.0 fluorometer, sized on a Bioanalyzer 2100, and re-quantified with the KAPA Library Quantification kit. Every immunoSEQ 96-well plate was sequenced on a separate single-read 150-cycle Illumina NextSeq 550 flow cell. The original pipeline was this. Because only junctional sequences without quality scores were contained in the immunoSEQ output, filtering matching that applied to full-length reads could not be performed. To assign V/J genes and CDR3, sequences were annotated against IMGT germline references using PyIR, a Python wrapper for IgBLAST v1.9. Reads were filtered out if the reads had weak V/J assignments (E-value above 1e-6), no CDR3, stop codons, out-of-frame junctions, or ambiguous translated residues. A V3J clonotype was defined by an identical inferred V gene, J gene, and CDR3 amino acid sequence. Percentage overlap between repertoires was computed as shared unique clonotypes divided by the size of the smaller repertoire. RTK rarefaction, the Chao1 estimator, and Recon v2.1 estimates of unobserved clonotypes were used to assess repertoire richness. In its TCRdb copy, this immuneACCESS table keeps in-frame sequences only and misses some clones. Where compared with another copy, unresolved V genes explain less than half of these, and the others have no known cause. D and trimming were read from the DNA, whereas the V and J calls and clone size are those reported in that table. The sample table holds around 500,000 clones, of which 79% were seen once. 9.5% to 15% of the sample lies in the top ten.

The sequence derives from a middle-aged woman in good health. Some clones in this sample may be carry-over from other donors' samples. Sequences were obtained from PBMCs. The rearrangement joined TRBV18 to TRBJ2-5; TRBD2 is perhaps the D gene, given 6 matching bases. The CDR3 reads CASSPGREETQYF. In nucleotides, the sequence is TGTGCCAGCTCACCGGGCCGGGAGGAGACCCAGTACTTC.